The 13 T cell receptor beta chains below all came from one sample that was sequenced in a study of blood T cell repertoires in COVID-19. The method was immunoSEQ multiplex PCR; TCRdb's version includes in-frame clones alone and lacks a portion of them. The sample contains fewer than 250,000 clones, around 81% of which appear only once. Sequenced input: peripheral blood. The origin of the receptors is a woman aged 60-75 years with active or convalescent COVID-19.

The chain is built from TRBV9 and TRBJ2-3; 12 bases align to TRBD2. Trimming took 0 bases from V and 6 from J; bases not matched to a gene: 5. The CDR3 spans 16 residues. Germline V gene data show CDR1 as SGDLS and CDR2 as YYNGEE. The CDR3: CASSVEGTSGRDTQYF. The CDR3 coding sequence is TGTGCCAGCAGCGTAGAAGGTACTAGCGGGAGGGATACGCAGTATTTT.

This chain joins TRBV6-6 and TRBJ2-1; D is perhaps TRBD1 (6 bases). With 7 bases removed from V and 0 bases from J, the gap between germline ends came to 10 bases. From germline, CDR1 is MNHNY and CDR2 SVGAGI (reference sequence). This CDR3 is 14 amino acids long. Written as DNA, the CDR3 is TGTGCCAGCAAGGGGGACGGCTCCTACAATGAGCAGTTCTTC. It encodes CASKGDGSYNEQFF.

The V call is TRBV7-9, the J call TRBJ2-3, with TRBD2 matching over 8 bases. This CDR3 spans 15 amino acids. After removal of 5 bases from V and 5 bases from J, the junction contained 9 bases not matched to a gene. Looked up from germline, CDR1 is SEHNR and CDR2 is FQNEAQ (reference sequence). CDR3 residues: CASSPLAGRGDTQYF. Here the CDR3 DNA reads TGTGCCAGCAGCCCATTAGCGGGACGGGGAGATACGCAGTATTTT.

This chain connects TRBV11-2 to TRBJ2-7, with 7 positions matching TRBD2. This CDR3 contains 16 residues. Germline V gene sequence: CDR1 SGHAT, CDR2 FQNNGV. V gave up 4 bases and J gave up 2 bases; unmatched junction bases: 11. The chain's CDR3 is CASSSSRGRGAYEQYV. The CDR3, as DNA: TGTGCCAGCAGCTCCTCCCGCGGTCGGGGGGCCTACGAGCAGTACGTC.

V gene TRBV12-3 or TRBV12-4 combines with J gene TRBJ2-7; D uncertain. V lost 5 bases and J 0 bases, leaving 5 bases between the germline ends. CDR3 length equals 12 residues. CDR3 bases: TGTGCCAGCAGTACCAGCTCCTACGAGCAGTACTTC. It codes for CASSTSSYEQYF.

The V gene is TRBV7-3, the J gene TRBJ2-1; 9 bases agree with TRBD1. The germline gives CDR1 SGHTA, CDR2 FQGTGA. J gave up 5 bases and V 2 bases, and 4 bases lay outside the gene matches. This CDR3 has 15 amino acids. The CDR3 sequence is CASSLDRGRDNEQFF. The DNA of the CDR3 is TGTGCCAGCAGCTTAGACAGGGGGAGGGACAATGAGCAGTTCTTC. The variable domain in full, with the rest retrieved from reference TRBV7-3 and TRBJ2-1, is GAGVSQTPSNKVTEKGKYVELRCDPISGHTALYWYRQSLGQGPEFLIYFQGTGAADDSGLPNDRFFAVRPEGSVSTLKIQRTERGDSAVYLCASSLDRGRDNEQFFGPGTRLTVL.

J is TRBJ2-1 and V is TRBV19; tentatively, D is TRBD2 (7 bases). V lost 4 bases to trimming and J lost 6 bases, with 16 bases between them. In germline, CDR1 is LNHDA, CDR2 SQIVND (reference sequence). The CDR3 runs to 15 residues. The CDR3: CASSRSGGRGNEQFF. CDR3 DNA sequence: TGTGCCAGTAGTAGGTCGGGGGGCCGGGGCAATGAGCAGTTCTTC.

The V gene is TRBV2, the J gene TRBJ2-7, with 8 bases lining up with TRBD1. Germline V gene sequence: CDR1 SNHLY, CDR2 FYNNEI. The V gene end was trimmed by 4 bases and the J gene end by 3 bases; junction bases not matched to a gene: 8. The CDR3 is 15 residues long. The CDR3 loop is CASSGVTGEYYEQYV. CDR3 coding DNA: TGTGCCAGCAGTGGGGTGACAGGGGAGTACTACGAGCAGTACGTC.

The CDR3 coding sequence is TGTGCCACCAGCAACGATCGCAGGGTCTACAATGAGCAGTTCTTC. Its protein is CATSNDRRVYNEQFF. V gene TRBV15 combines with J gene TRBJ2-1, with TRBD1 as a possible D gene (5 bases). Trimming stripped 4 bases from V and 3 bases from J, with 13 bases between. The CDR3 runs to 15 residues. Germline CDR1 and CDR2: LNHNV and YYDKDF (reference sequence). The variable domain in full, completed from reference TRBV15 and TRBJ2-1, reads DAMVIQNPRYQVTQFGKPVTLSCSQTLNHNVMYWYQQKSSQAPKLLFHYYDKDFNNEADTPDNFQSRRPNTSFCFLDIRSPGLGDTAMYLCATSNDRRVYNEQFFGPGTRLTVL.

In this sample, this clone turned up once. The chain employs TRBV4-2 and TRBJ2-3, with TRBD1 matching over 9 bases. The CDR3 loop spans 17 amino acids. V lost 4 bases to trimming and J lost 1 base; unmatched junction nucleotides: 9. Germline-derived CDR1 and CDR2 are LGHNA and YNFKEQ. The CDR3 protein is CASSPQGARLGTDTQYF. In DNA form, the CDR3 reads TGTGCCAGCAGCCCACAGGGGGCGCGGTTAGGCACAGATACGCAGTATTTT.

The rearrangement uses TRBV4-1 and TRBJ2-5; 10 bases match TRBD2. The CDR3 is made up of 15 amino acids. V trimming: 1 base; J trimming: 3 bases; junction bases outside the gene matches: 2. In germline, CDR1 is MGHRA, CDR2 YSYEKL. CDR3 in DNA: TGCGCCAGCAGCCAAGTCGGACTAGCGGAAGAGACCCAGTACTTC. This translates into CASSQVGLAEETQYF.

The V and J genes are TRBV2 and TRBJ2-1; D perhaps matches TRBD2 (6 bases). The CDR3 length is 11 residues. Trimming pared 4 bases from V and 10 bases from J, leaving 8 bases between. CDR1 and CDR2 (germline): SNHLY, FYNNEI. In nucleotides, the CDR3 is TGTGCCAGCAGTGGGGGACTCGAGCAGTTCTTC. Translating it yields CASSGGLEQFF.

The chain combines TRBV14 with TRBJ1-5; D is ambiguous. This CDR3 contains 16 residues. V was pared by 4 bases and J by 2 bases, with 15 bases between. Germline values: CDR1 SGHDN, CDR2 FVKESK. CDR3 in amino acids: CASSPSLAGGNQPQHF. The CDR3, as DNA: TGTGCCAGCAGCCCATCCTTAGCGGGAGGCAATCAGCCCCAGCATTTT.